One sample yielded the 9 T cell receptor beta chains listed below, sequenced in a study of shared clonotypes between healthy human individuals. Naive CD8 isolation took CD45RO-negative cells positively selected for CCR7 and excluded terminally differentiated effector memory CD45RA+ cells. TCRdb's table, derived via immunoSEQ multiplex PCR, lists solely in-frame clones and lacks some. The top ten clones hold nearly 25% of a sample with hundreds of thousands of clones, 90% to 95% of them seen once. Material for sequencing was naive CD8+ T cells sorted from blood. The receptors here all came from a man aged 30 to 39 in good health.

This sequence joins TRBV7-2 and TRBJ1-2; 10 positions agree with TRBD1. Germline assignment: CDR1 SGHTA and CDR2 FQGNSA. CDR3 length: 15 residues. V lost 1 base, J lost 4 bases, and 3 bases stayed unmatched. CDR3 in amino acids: CASSLGGTGVYGYTF. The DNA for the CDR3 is TGTGCCAGCAGCTTAGGAGGGACAGGGGTCTATGGCTACACCTTC.

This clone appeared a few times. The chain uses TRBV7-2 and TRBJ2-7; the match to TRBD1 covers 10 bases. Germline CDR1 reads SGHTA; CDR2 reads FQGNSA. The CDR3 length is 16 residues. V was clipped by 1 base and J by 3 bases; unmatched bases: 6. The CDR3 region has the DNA TGTGCCAGCAGCTTAGATCAGGGGGACAGGGGCTACGAGCAGTACTTC. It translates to CASSLDQGDRGYEQYF.

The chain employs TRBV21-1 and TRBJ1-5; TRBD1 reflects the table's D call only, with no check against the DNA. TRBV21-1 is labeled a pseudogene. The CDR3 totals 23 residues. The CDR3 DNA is TGTGCCAGCAGCACGTGCTTTTCTTATAACGAGACAGGGCTGGGGATAAGCAATCAGCCCCAGCATTTT. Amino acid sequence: CASSTCFSYNETGLGISNQPQHF.

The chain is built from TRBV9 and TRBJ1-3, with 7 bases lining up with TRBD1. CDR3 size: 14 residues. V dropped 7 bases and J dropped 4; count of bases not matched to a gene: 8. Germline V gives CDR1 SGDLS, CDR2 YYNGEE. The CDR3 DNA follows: TGTGCCAGCTCTAACGAGGGGGCCGGAAACACCATATATTTT. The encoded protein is CASSNEGAGNTIYF. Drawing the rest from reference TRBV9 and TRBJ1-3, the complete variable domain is DSGVTQTPKHLITATGQRVTLRCSPRSGDLSVYWYQQSLDQGLQFLIQYYNGEERAKGNILERFSAQQFPDLHSELNLSSLELGDSALYFCASSNEGAGNTIYFGEGSWLTVV.

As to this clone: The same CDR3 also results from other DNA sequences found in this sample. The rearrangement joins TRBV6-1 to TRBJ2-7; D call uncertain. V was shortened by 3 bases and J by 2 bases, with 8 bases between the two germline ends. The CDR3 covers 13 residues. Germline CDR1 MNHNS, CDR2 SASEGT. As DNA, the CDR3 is TGTGCCAGCAGTGAGGGCAGAACCTACGAGCAGTACTTC. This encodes CASSEGRTYEQYF.

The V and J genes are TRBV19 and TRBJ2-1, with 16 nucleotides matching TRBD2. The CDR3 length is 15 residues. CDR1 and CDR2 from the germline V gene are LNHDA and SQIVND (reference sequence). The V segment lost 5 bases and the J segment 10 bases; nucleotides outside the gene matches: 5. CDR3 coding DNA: TGTGCCAGTAGTGCCGGGACTAGCGGGAGGGGCGAGCAGTTCTTC. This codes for CASSAGTSGRGEQFF.

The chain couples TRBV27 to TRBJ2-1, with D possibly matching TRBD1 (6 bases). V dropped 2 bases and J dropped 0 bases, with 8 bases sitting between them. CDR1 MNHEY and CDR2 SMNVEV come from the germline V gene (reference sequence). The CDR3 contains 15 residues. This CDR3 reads CASSLQGSSYNEQFF. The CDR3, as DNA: TGTGCCAGCAGTTTACAGGGGAGCTCCTACAATGAGCAGTTCTTC.

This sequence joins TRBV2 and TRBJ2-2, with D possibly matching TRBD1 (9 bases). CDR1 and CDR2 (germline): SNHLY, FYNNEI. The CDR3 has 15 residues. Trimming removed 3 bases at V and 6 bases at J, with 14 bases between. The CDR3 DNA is TGTGCCAGCAGTGATAGCGGGACAGGGCCCGGGGAGCTGTTTTTT. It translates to CASSDSGTGPGELFF.

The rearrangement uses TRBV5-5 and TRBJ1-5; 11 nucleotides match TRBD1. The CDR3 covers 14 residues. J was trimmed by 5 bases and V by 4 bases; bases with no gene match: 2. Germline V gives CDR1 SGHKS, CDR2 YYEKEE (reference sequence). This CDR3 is CASSRDRGDQPQHF. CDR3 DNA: TGTGCCAGCAGCCGGGACAGGGGGGATCAGCCCCAGCATTTT.